These 22 T cell receptor beta chains came from one sample sequenced in a study of blood T cell repertoires in COVID-19. Clones were sequenced by immunoSEQ multiplex PCR, and TCRdb holds only the in-frame ones, with some missing. The sample contains tens of thousands of clones, 88% of which appear only once. Sequencing used peripheral blood. Every receptor here comes from a woman aged 50 to 60 with active or convalescent COVID-19.

This chain joins TRBV19 and TRBJ2-2; 7 bases are a match to TRBD1. The V segment lost 3 bases and the J segment 7 bases; nucleotides outside the gene matches: 11. This CDR3 spans 16 amino acids. The V gene's germline CDR1 is LNHDA and CDR2 SQIVND (reference sequence). CDR3 bases: TGTGCCAGTAGTATGGGGGACAGTTTGGCCTTCGGGGAGCTGTTTTTT. Translating gives CASSMGDSLAFGELFF.

Within the sample, this clone is medium-sized (0.01 to 0.1%). The DNA for the CDR3 is TGCGCCAGCAGCCAAGGGATTTGGGGGGGTGGAGGCTACACCTTC. This encodes CASSQGIWGGGGYTF. The chain employs TRBV4-1 and TRBJ1-2; D is perhaps TRBD1 (5 bases). Looked up from germline, CDR1 is MGHRA and CDR2 is YSYEKL. V lost 1 base and J 8 bases, leaving 17 bases between the germline ends. This CDR3 is 15 amino acids long.

The V and J genes are TRBV6-5 and TRBJ2-7; 13 positions match TRBD2. The length of the CDR3 is 15 residues. Germline CDR1 is MNHEY and CDR2 is SVGAGI. The V segment lost 5 bases and the J segment 6 bases; nucleotides outside the gene matches: 7. The CDR3, as DNA: TGTGCCAGCAGTCCCTCAGGGACTAGCGGGATCGAGCAGTACTTC. Protein product: CASSPSGTSGIEQYF.

The CDR3 bases are TGTGCCAGTAGTATAGGGTTCCAGTATAGCAATCAGCCCCAGCATTTT. This gives the protein CASSIGFQYSNQPQHF. V and J are TRBV19 and TRBJ1-5; the D is unclear. Between the trimmed V and J ends, which lost 1 base and 0 bases, there was a span of 10 bases. There are 16 residues in the CDR3. CDR1 is LNHDA and CDR2 is SQIVND in the germline V gene (reference sequence).

A few counts support this clone. The CDR3, as DNA: TGCGCCAGCAGCCACGGGACAGTCAATCAGCCCCAGCATTTT. This sequence encodes CASSHGTVNQPQHF. The chain recombines TRBV4-1 with TRBJ1-5, with 7 bases aligning to TRBD1. With 3 bases clipped from V and 3 bases from J, the junction kept 2 bases outside the gene matches. The CDR3 has 14 residues. In germline, CDR1 is MGHRA, CDR2 YSYEKL.

The chain links TRBV5-4 to TRBJ2-1; a weak D match, TRBD2 (5 bases). Germline assignment: CDR1 SGHNT and CDR2 YYREEE (reference sequence). The CDR3 extends over 12 amino acids. Trimming removed 4 bases from V and 12 bases from J, with 14 bases in between. This CDR3 reads CASSTREVGQFF. CDR3 DNA sequence: TGTGCCAGCAGCACTCGGGAAGTTGGGCAGTTCTTC.

The V call is TRBV5-1, the J call TRBJ2-3; 7 nucleotides match TRBD2. V shed 3 bases, J shed 10 bases, and the junction held 17 bases outside the gene matches. The germline gives CDR1 SGHRS, CDR2 YFSETQ. CDR3 length: 16 amino acids. For the CDR3, the DNA is TGCGCCAGCAGCTCGTTAACCGGGACTAACGTCGGGGCGCAGTATTTT. Its translation is CASSSLTGTNVGAQYF.

This clone has a handful of counts. V usage is TRBV5-5 and J usage is TRBJ2-7, with D possibly being TRBD2 (5 bases). V was shortened by 5 bases and J by 2 bases, with 26 bases between the two germline ends. This CDR3 has 18 amino acids. Germline assignment: CDR1 SGHKS and CDR2 YYEKEE (reference sequence). The CDR3 loop reads CASREAPAAVSSTYEQYF. In DNA form, the CDR3 reads TGTGCCAGCAGGGAGGCCCCGGCAGCGGTAAGTTCGACCTACGAGCAGTACTTC.

The chain couples TRBV5-4 to TRBJ2-5; 10 bases are a match to TRBD2. Trimming removed 3 bases from V and 2 bases from J; junction bases left unmatched: 1. From germline, CDR1 is SGHNT and CDR2 YYREEE (reference sequence). The CDR3 extends over 14 amino acids. The CDR3 DNA follows: TGTGCCAGCAGCTGGACTAGCGGTCAAGAGACCCAGTACTTC. Protein sequence: CASSWTSGQETQYF.

V gene TRBV27 combines with J gene TRBJ1-4; the match to TRBD1 covers 7 bases. V was pared by 5 bases and J by 8 bases, with 14 bases of the junction left unmatched. Germline V gives CDR1 MNHEY, CDR2 SMNVEV (reference sequence). The length of the CDR3 is 16 residues. CDR3 protein: CASSTKGAPHREKLFF. The CDR3 nucleotides read TGTGCCAGCAGTACCAAGGGGGCGCCGCATAGGGAAAAACTGTTTTTT.

This chain links TRBV10-3 with TRBJ1-2; D unresolved. Germline values: CDR1 ENHRY, CDR2 SYGVKD. V dropped 3 bases and J dropped 7 bases, with 15 bases sitting between them. CDR3 length equals 14 residues. The CDR3 bases are TGTGCCATCAGTGAAAACATCAAAGGAGGTGGCTACACCTTC. Translation: CAISENIKGGGYTF.

This rearrangement joins TRBV15 to TRBJ1-3; the match to TRBD1 covers 8 bases. The CDR3 consists of 17 residues. V was clipped by 3 bases and J by 0 bases; unmatched bases: 7. Germline V gene lookup returns CDR1 LNHNV and CDR2 YYDKDF (reference sequence). The CDR3 bases are TGTGCCACCAGCAGGCCGGGGACAGGAGTCTCTGGAAACACCATATATTTT. Protein product: CATSRPGTGVSGNTIYF.

The chain recombines TRBV9 with TRBJ1-2; 9 bases fit TRBD1. CDR3 length: 15 residues. Germline trimming cut 0 bases from V and 5 bases from J; bases unmatched to any gene: 5. Germline V gives CDR1 SGDLS, CDR2 YYNGEE. The CDR3 loop reads CASSVVETGGYGYTF. Written as DNA, the CDR3 is TGTGCCAGCAGCGTAGTTGAGACAGGGGGATATGGCTACACCTTC.

The chain links TRBV10-2 to TRBJ1-5; D call uncertain. CDR3 length: 13 amino acids. Germline V lookup: CDR1 WSHSY, CDR2 SAAADI. Between the trimmed V and J ends, which lost 8 bases and 0 bases, there was a span of 8 bases. The CDR3: CASRPGSNQPQHF. Here the CDR3 DNA reads TGCGCCAGCCGACCGGGTAGCAATCAGCCCCAGCATTTT.

V gene TRBV12-5 combines with J gene TRBJ2-7; 10 bases align to TRBD1. The length of the CDR3 is 13 residues. Losses at the gene ends were 6 bases for V and 3 bases for J; bases not matched to a gene: 2. Germline CDR1 LGHNT, CDR2 FRNRAP. The DNA of the CDR3 is TGTGCTAGTGGCGGGGACAGGGGCTACGAGCAGTACTTC. Translation: CASGGDRGYEQYF. Complete variable domain (other parts from reference TRBV12-5 and TRBJ2-7): DARVTQTPRHKVTEMGQEVTMRCQPILGHNTVFWYRQTMMQGLELLAYFRNRAPLDDSGMPKDRFSAEMPDATLATLKIQPSEPRDSAVYFCASGGDRGYEQYFGPGTRLTVT.

By its share, this clone is medium-sized. The chain recombines TRBV11-2 with TRBJ2-1; TRBD2 aligns across 9 bases. J gave up 6 bases and V 3 bases, and 6 bases lay outside the gene matches. Germline V gene sequence: CDR1 SGHAT, CDR2 FQNNGV. The CDR3 totals 15 residues. CDR3 in DNA: TGTGCCAGCAGCTTTTCTAGCGGGACCCGCAATGAGCAGTTCTTC. It is translated as CASSFSSGTRNEQFF.

This clone was seen only a few times. J is TRBJ2-7 and V is TRBV14; no clear D gene. The CDR3 length is 12 residues. Germline lookup yields CDR1 SGHDN and CDR2 FVKESK. The V and J ends lost 5 bases and 2 bases respectively, with 7 bases between them. The CDR3 loop reads CASSRAPYEQYF. CDR3 coding DNA: TGTGCCAGCAGCAGAGCCCCCTACGAGCAGTACTTC.

This sequence joins TRBV27 and TRBJ2-7, with 9 nucleotides matching TRBD1. The CDR3 is made up of 17 amino acids. The germline V gene encodes CDR1 MNHEY and CDR2 SMNVEV (reference sequence). J was trimmed by 0 bases and V by 0 bases; bases with no gene match: 6. The CDR3 here is CASSLSVWTGASYEQYF. The CDR3 coding sequence is TGTGCCAGCAGTTTATCAGTGTGGACAGGGGCCTCCTACGAGCAGTACTTC.

The V and J genes are TRBV2 and TRBJ2-1; D is perhaps TRBD1 (5 bases). This CDR3 comprises 13 residues. Germline V lookup: CDR1 SNHLY, CDR2 FYNNEI. V was cut by 3 bases and J by 9 bases, with 12 bases left in between. The CDR3 DNA is TGTGCCAGCAGTGAGGACCCTCAGGGTGAGCAGTTCTTC. Translating it yields CASSEDPQGEQFF.

V gene TRBV6-6 combines with J gene TRBJ2-1; no reliable D call. CDR3 length equals 17 residues. CDR1 and CDR2 (germline): MNHNY, SVGAGI (reference sequence). V lost 5 bases and J lost 0, with 17 bases in between. The CDR3 coding sequence is TGTGCCAGCAGTCACCCCATCGGAGTATCCTCCTACAATGAGCAGTTCTTC. This encodes CASSHPIGVSSYNEQFF.

The chain combines TRBV7-9 with TRBJ2-7; D uncertain. The ends were cut back, 1 base at V and 4 bases at J, with 14 bases in the middle. The CDR3 sequence is 15 residues long. The germline CDR1 and CDR2 sequences are SEHNR and FQNEAQ (reference sequence). The CDR3 reads CASSLVRGPGYEQYF. In DNA, the CDR3 is TGTGCCAGCAGCTTAGTTAGAGGTCCTGGATACGAGCAGTACTTC. Drawing the rest from reference TRBV7-9 and TRBJ2-7, the complete variable domain is DTGVSQNPRHKITKRGQNVTFRCDPISEHNRLYWYRQTLGQGPEFLTYFQNEAQLEKSRLLSDRFSAERPKGSFSTLEIQRTEQGDSAMYLCASSLVRGPGYEQYFGPGTRLTVT.

The chain recombines TRBV30 with TRBJ1-1; D may be TRBD1 (5 bases). Germline values: CDR1 GTSNPN, CDR2 SVGIG (reference sequence). The CDR3 extends over 13 amino acids. V lost 3 bases, J lost 1 base, and 9 bases lay in between. CDR3 sequence: CAWRFTGNTEAFF. CDR3 in DNA: TGTGCCTGGAGGTTTACAGGGAACACTGAAGCTTTCTTT.